Listed here are 14 T cell receptor beta chains from one sample, sequenced in a study of T cell responses to AZD1222 COVID-19 vaccine. Sequenced by immunoSEQ multiplex PCR; TCRdb stores in-frame clones only, minus some. Among under 150,000 clones listed, more than 85% were seen once. The input for sequencing was peripheral blood, taken on day 0 of AZD1222 vaccination. These receptors all come from an adult in good health.

The chain couples TRBV7-8 to TRBJ1-2; possibly TRBD1 for D (6 bases). V lost 5 bases, J lost 8 bases, and 15 bases lay in between. This CDR3 spans 13 amino acids. The germline V gene has CDR1 SGHVS and CDR2 FQNEAQ. The CDR3 sequence is CASSGAGAWGYTF. CDR3 DNA sequence: TGTGCCAGCAGCGGGGCGGGGGCATGGGGCTACACCTTC.

The chain employs TRBV20-1 and TRBJ2-2; D is perhaps TRBD2 (5 bases). CDR3 length: 15 amino acids. Trimming cost V 3 bases and J 4 bases, with 15 bases left between them. CDR1 is DFQATT and CDR2 is SNEGSKA in the germline V gene (reference sequence). Here the CDR3 reads CSASTSGSITGELFF. The CDR3 nucleotides read TGCAGTGCTAGTACCAGCGGATCGATCACCGGGGAGCTGTTTTTT.

Notes on this clone: Other nucleotide sequences from this sample produce the same CDR3. V and J are TRBV29-1 and TRBJ1-2, with D possibly matching TRBD1 (5 bases). The V gene's germline CDR1 is SQVTM and CDR2 ANQGSEA. The germline V and J ends were trimmed by 7 bases and 2 bases, with 8 bases remaining between them. This CDR3 comprises 11 residues. CDR3 sequence (DNA): TGCAGCGCCAGGGAAAACTATGGCTACACCTTC. It specifies CSARENYGYTF. The full variable domain, completed using reference TRBV29-1 and TRBJ1-2, is SAVISQKPSRDICQRGTSLTIQCQVDSQVTMMFWYRQQPGQSLTLIATANQGSEATYESGFVIDKFPISRPNLTFSTLTVSNMSPEDSSIYLCSARENYGYTFGSGTRLTVV.

This chain uses TRBV7-3 with TRBJ2-1; TRBD2 agrees at 12 bases. The junction had 2 bases not matched to a gene; V was cut back by 4 bases and J by 4 bases. CDR1 SGHTA and CDR2 FQGTGA come from the germline V gene. This CDR3 is built from 15 residues. CDR3 residues: CASSSLAGGYNEQFF. The DNA for the CDR3 is TGTGCCAGCAGCTCACTAGCGGGAGGTTACAATGAGCAGTTCTTC.

The chain joins TRBV18 to TRBJ2-7, with a tentative D call TRBD2 (5 bases). Germline lookup yields CDR1 KGHSH and CDR2 LQKENI. The CDR3 totals 14 residues. V dropped 5 bases and J dropped 4 bases, with 15 bases sitting between them. For the CDR3, the DNA is TGTGCCAGCTCAACCGGTCGGGGAAATTACGAGCAGTACTTC. Protein: CASSTGRGNYEQYF.

The CDR3 DNA reads TGTGCCAGCAGTGACCGGTCTTTAGGGGGCTACACCTTC. This gives the protein CASSDRSLGGYTF. J is TRBJ1-2 and V is TRBV2; no definite D call. Germline assignment: CDR1 SNHLY and CDR2 FYNNEI. V dropped 3 bases and J dropped 8 bases, with 13 bases sitting between them. The CDR3 is made up of 13 amino acids.

This clone showed up just once. The chain links TRBV5-4 to TRBJ2-7, with no clear D. Germline V gene lookup returns CDR1 SGHNT and CDR2 YYREEE (reference sequence). V gave up 0 bases and J gave up 2 bases, with 9 bases separating them. The CDR3 has 14 amino acids. The DNA of the CDR3 is TGTGCCAGCAGCTTGGGTACTGGCACCTACGAGCAGTACTTC. The encoded protein is CASSLGTGTYEQYF.

This clone was detected only once. The chain carries TRBV9 and TRBJ2-1, with 12 bases lining up with TRBD2. Germline loops: CDR1 SGDLS, CDR2 YYNGEE. There are 17 residues in the CDR3. Trimming cost V 0 bases and J 4 bases; bases outside gene matches: 5. In DNA form, the CDR3 reads TGTGCCAGCAGCGTAGGGGCCGGGACTAGCGGGTACAATGAGCAGTTCTTC. Amino acids: CASSVGAGTSGYNEQFF.

The chain combines TRBV19 with TRBJ2-1; TRBD1 agrees at 7 bases. The trim removed 5 bases at V and 3 bases at J, leaving 7 bases unmatched. This CDR3 region has 15 residues. The germline V gene encodes CDR1 LNHDA and CDR2 SQIVND (reference sequence). CDR3 region: CASSVTGTDYNEQFF. The CDR3, as DNA: TGTGCCAGTAGTGTCACCGGGACAGACTACAATGAGCAGTTCTTC.

The gene calls are TRBV5-1 and TRBJ2-5; D is possibly TRBD1 (6 bases). This CDR3 region has 14 residues. CDR1 SGHRS and CDR2 YFSETQ come from the germline V gene. V was pared by 1 base and J by 5 bases, with 12 bases between. CDR3 sequence (DNA): TGCGCCAGCAGCTTGACAAACAGGGTTGAGACCCAGTACTTC. This sequence encodes CASSLTNRVETQYF.

This chain connects TRBV27 to TRBJ2-7, with 7 bases fitting TRBD2. The ends lost 4 bases at V and 4 bases at J; junction bases unmatched: 1. The CDR3 spans 12 residues. Germline-derived CDR1 and CDR2 are MNHEY and SMNVEV (reference sequence). The CDR3 coding sequence is TGTGCCAGCAGTTCGGGACTATACGAGCAGTACTTC. Encoded protein: CASSSGLYEQYF.

The chain employs TRBV7-9 and TRBJ1-6; D is uncertain. Germline assignment: CDR1 SEHNR and CDR2 FQNEAQ (reference sequence). Trimming took 6 bases from V and 14 from J, leaving 20 bases between them. The length of the CDR3 is 14 residues. The CDR3 is CASRQADGPPTLHF. CDR3 DNA sequence: TGTGCCAGCAGGCAAGCGGACGGACCGCCTACCCTCCACTTT.

This clone has just a few counts. The chain has TRBV6-4 and TRBJ1-5; unclear D gene. V lost 6 bases and J lost 4, with 19 bases in between. Germline V lookup: CDR1 MRHNA, CDR2 SNTAGT. There are 16 residues in the CDR3. The CDR3: CASRSVRLRLNQPQHF. The CDR3 nucleotides read TGTGCCAGCAGGTCAGTCAGGCTCAGGCTTAATCAGCCCCAGCATTTT.

The V call is TRBV3-1 (or the pseudogene TRBV3-2), the J call TRBJ1-4; D not resolved. CDR1 and CDR2 from the germline V gene are LGHDT and YNNKEL (reference sequence). CDR3 length equals 11 residues. The ends were cut back, 1 base at V and 8 bases at J, with 2 bases in the middle. The CDR3 is CASSQGEKLFF. DNA for the CDR3: TGTGCCAGCAGCCAAGGAGAAAAACTGTTTTTT.